These T cell receptor beta chains were read from a single sample in a study of cytomegalovirus exposure and HLA in healthy donors. Assay used: immunoSEQ multiplex PCR; TCRdb lists only in-frame clones, some missing. The repertoire has approximately 220,000 clones, 76% of them found once; the top ten carry 0.55% to 0.75%. Sequencing was performed on PBMCs. These TCRs come from a man aged 18 to 30 in good health and CMV-seronegative. Each CDR3 is given with its conserved first and last residue. Each record gives: D gene, V gene, clone size, J gene, CDR3 protein, CDR3 DNA. D genes are given only for firm matches. For some rows the clone size is stated as once, few or many, or as a class when expanded; others skip it.

d_gene: TRBD1; v_gene: TRBV9; abundance: NA; j_gene: TRBJ2-7; CDR3aa: CASTPGQGRSYEQYF; CDR3nt: TGTGCCAGCACCCCGGGACAGGGGCGGTCCTACGAGCAGTACTTC
d_gene: TRBD2; v_gene: TRBV19; abundance: NA; j_gene: TRBJ2-7; CDR3aa: CASSGRPYYEQYF; CDR3nt: TGTGCCAGTAGCGGGAGGCCTTACTACGAGCAGTACTTC
d_gene: NA; v_gene: TRBV15; abundance: NA; j_gene: TRBJ1-1; CDR3aa: CATSRLDSNTEAFF; CDR3nt: TGTGCCACCAGCAGGCTAGACTCGAACACTGAAGCTTTCTTT
d_gene: TRBD2; v_gene: TRBV28; abundance: NA; j_gene: TRBJ2-3; CDR3aa: CASSYPLAGVPDTQYF; CDR3nt: TGTGCCAGCAGTTACCCCCTAGCGGGAGTCCCAGATACGCAGTATTTT
d_gene: TRBD2; v_gene: TRBV7-6; abundance: NA; j_gene: TRBJ2-1; CDR3aa: CATGLGEGFNEQFF; CDR3nt: TGTGCCACAGGTTTGGGGGAGGGCTTTAATGAGCAGTTCTTC
d_gene: NA; v_gene: TRBV6-1; abundance: once; j_gene: TRBJ2-7; CDR3aa: CASSPRGPGSEQYF; CDR3nt: TGTGCCAGCAGCCCGCGGGGACCCGGATCGGAGCAGTACTTC
d_gene: TRBD1; v_gene: TRBV5-1; abundance: NA; j_gene: TRBJ1-2; CDR3aa: CASSGTGGGGYGYTF; CDR3nt: TGCGCCAGCAGCGGGACAGGGGGCGGTGGCTATGGCTACACCTTC
d_gene: TRBD2; v_gene: TRBV4-1; abundance: NA; j_gene: TRBJ2-7; CDR3aa: CASSQERREAIYEQYF; CDR3nt: TGCGCCAGCAGCCAAGAAAGGCGGGAGGCCATCTACGAGCAGTACTTC
d_gene: TRBD1; v_gene: TRBV5-1; abundance: NA; j_gene: TRBJ1-2; CDR3aa: CASGGQGVNYGYTF; CDR3nt: TGCGCCAGTGGAGGACAGGGGGTTAACTATGGCTACACCTTC
d_gene: TRBD1; v_gene: TRBV6-1; abundance: NA; j_gene: TRBJ1-5; CDR3aa: CASSERVGTGASFGNQPQHF; CDR3nt: TGTGCCAGCAGTGAACGAGTAGGGACAGGGGCCTCATTTGGCAATCAGCCCCAGCATTTT
d_gene: TRBD2; v_gene: TRBV7-8; abundance: NA; j_gene: TRBJ2-4; CDR3aa: CASSISGLGKNIQYF; CDR3nt: TGTGCCAGCAGCATTAGCGGGCTAGGCAAAAACATTCAGTACTTC
d_gene: TRBD2; v_gene: TRBV7-9; abundance: NA; j_gene: TRBJ2-7; CDR3aa: CASSLDQAGGEQYF; CDR3nt: TGTGCCAGCAGCTTAGACCAAGCGGGAGGGGAGCAGTACTTC
d_gene: TRBD2; v_gene: TRBV5-1; abundance: few; j_gene: TRBJ2-5; CDR3aa: CASSLASGGGETQYF; CDR3nt: TGCGCCAGCAGCTTGGCTAGCGGAGGTGGGGAGACCCAGTACTTC
d_gene: NA; v_gene: TRBV5-1; abundance: NA; j_gene: TRBJ1-4; CDR3aa: CASSEGLATNEKLFF; CDR3nt: TGCGCCAGCAGCGAGGGTCTTGCAACTAATGAAAAACTGTTTTTT
d_gene: TRBD2; v_gene: TRBV7-9; abundance: once; j_gene: TRBJ2-1; CDR3aa: CASSLSLAGEVEQFF; CDR3nt: TGTGCCAGCAGCTTAAGTCTAGCGGGAGAGGTGGAGCAGTTCTTC
d_gene: TRBD2; v_gene: TRBV25-1; abundance: NA; j_gene: TRBJ2-1; CDR3aa: CASSARDYRLKNEQFF; CDR3nt: TGTGCCAGCAGTGCTCGGGACTACCGGTTGAAAAACGAGCAGTTCTTC
d_gene: NA; v_gene: TRBV5-1; abundance: NA; j_gene: TRBJ2-2; CDR3aa: CASSPPIVVGELFF; CDR3nt: TGCGCCAGCAGCCCCCCCATAGTGGTAGGGGAGCTGTTTTTT
d_gene: NA; v_gene: TRBV25-1; abundance: few; j_gene: TRBJ1-1; CDR3aa: CASSDTGYTEAFF; CDR3nt: TGTGCCAGCAGTGATACAGGGTACACTGAAGCTTTCTTT
d_gene: NA; v_gene: TRBV11-1; abundance: few; j_gene: TRBJ1-2; CDR3aa: CASSSTANYGYTF; CDR3nt: TGTGCCAGCAGCTCCACAGCTAACTATGGCTACACCTTC
d_gene: NA; v_gene: TRBV6-1; abundance: NA; j_gene: TRBJ1-2; CDR3aa: CASSPTFNYGYTF; CDR3nt: TGTGCCAGCAGCCCGACATTTAACTATGGCTACACCTTC
d_gene: TRBD2; v_gene: TRBV7-9; abundance: NA; j_gene: TRBJ2-1; CDR3aa: CASSHAGLANNEQFF; CDR3nt: TGTGCCAGCAGCCATGCTGGACTAGCGAACAATGAGCAGTTCTTC
d_gene: TRBD2; v_gene: TRBV5-1; abundance: NA; j_gene: TRBJ2-7; CDR3aa: CASSPWAGGTTYEQYF; CDR3nt: TGCGCCAGCAGTCCGTGGGCTGGCGGGACTACCTACGAGCAGTACTTC
d_gene: TRBD1; v_gene: TRBV28; abundance: NA; j_gene: TRBJ1-2; CDR3aa: CASSLGDRGYGYTF; CDR3nt: TGTGCCAGCAGTCTTGGGGACAGGGGCTATGGCTACACCTTC
d_gene: NA; v_gene: TRBV6-1; abundance: NA; j_gene: TRBJ2-3; CDR3aa: CASSESRGGSDTQYF; CDR3nt: TGTGCCAGCAGTGAATCGAGAGGGGGTTCAGATACGCAGTATTTT
d_gene: TRBD1; v_gene: TRBV6-5; abundance: NA; j_gene: TRBJ1-1; CDR3aa: CASSGTVYDTEAFF; CDR3nt: TGTGCCAGCAGCGGGACAGTTTATGACACTGAAGCTTTCTTT
d_gene: TRBD1; v_gene: TRBV6-1; abundance: once; j_gene: TRBJ2-7; CDR3aa: CASRRGTGNYEQYF; CDR3nt: TGTGCCAGCAGGAGGGGGACAGGGAACTACGAGCAGTACTTC
d_gene: TRBD2; v_gene: TRBV6-5; abundance: NA; j_gene: TRBJ2-5; CDR3aa: CTSSYGLAATQYF; CDR3nt: TGTACCAGCAGTTACGGACTAGCGGCCACCCAGTACTTC
d_gene: TRBD2; v_gene: TRBV4-1; abundance: NA; j_gene: TRBJ2-1; CDR3aa: CASSQDRPGRAYNEQFF; CDR3nt: TGCGCCAGCAGCCAAGATCGTCCCGGGAGGGCCTACAATGAGCAGTTCTTC
d_gene: TRBD1; v_gene: TRBV9; abundance: NA; j_gene: TRBJ1-3; CDR3aa: CASRPGTGGNTIYF; CDR3nt: TGTGCCAGCAGACCCGGGACAGGGGGAAACACCATATATTTT